Each of the 29 T cell receptor beta chains below was sequenced from the same sample in a study of T cell responses to AZD1222 COVID-19 vaccine. Assay used: immunoSEQ multiplex PCR; TCRdb lists only in-frame clones, some missing. Of 85,000 to 90,000 clones listed, around nine tenths are singletons. The sequences come from peripheral blood, collected on day 0 of AZD1222 vaccination. These receptors came from an adult in good health.

J is TRBJ2-7 and V is TRBV4-3, with unresolved D. From germline, CDR1 is LGHNA and CDR2 YSLEER. The length of the CDR3 is 13 residues. Trimming shortened V by 0 bases and J by 6 bases, and 9 bases separated the two germline ends. The CDR3 DNA reads as TGCGCCAGCAGCCAAGAGGTATTTCTCGAGCAGTACTTC. Encoded protein: CASSQEVFLEQYF.

The chain uses TRBV30 and TRBJ1-2, with unresolved D. The CDR3 runs to 12 residues. CDR1 and CDR2 (germline): GTSNPN, SVGIG (reference sequence). Trimming removed 1 base from V and 4 bases from J, with 7 bases in between. CDR3 in amino acids: CAWSEQIYGYTF. As DNA, the CDR3 is TGTGCCTGGAGTGAGCAGATCTATGGCTACACCTTC.

This chain uses TRBV19 with TRBJ2-5; tentative D call: TRBD2 (5 bases). V dropped 3 bases and J dropped 5 bases, with 13 bases sitting between them. The CDR3 length is 14 residues. From germline, CDR1 is LNHDA and CDR2 SQIVND (reference sequence). DNA of the CDR3: TGTGCCAGTAGTATGCAAGGAGGCTGGGAGACCCAGTACTTC. Its protein is CASSMQGGWETQYF.

V gene TRBV6-1 combines with J gene TRBJ1-5; D might be TRBD1 (5 bases). V was cut by 4 bases and J by 2 bases, with 15 bases left in between. Germline V gene lookup returns CDR1 MNHNS and CDR2 SASEGT. The CDR3 has 16 amino acids. The CDR3 sequence is CASSGTWGVGNQPQHF. The CDR3 nucleotides read TGTGCCAGCAGTGGGACCTGGGGGGTTGGCAATCAGCCCCAGCATTTT.

The rearrangement uses TRBV18 and TRBJ1-5; TRBD1 matches 7 bases. CDR1 KGHSH and CDR2 LQKENI come from the germline V gene. The CDR3 loop spans 14 amino acids. The V and J ends lost 6 bases and 7 bases, in that order; junction bases with no gene match: 9. CDR3 sequence: CASSEGAPHQPQHF. In nucleotides, the CDR3 is TGTGCCAGCTCGGAGGGGGCCCCCCACCAGCCCCAGCATTTT.

The chain has TRBV19 and TRBJ2-3; 9 nucleotides line up with TRBD1. The CDR3 loop spans 15 amino acids. Germline V lookup: CDR1 LNHDA, CDR2 SQIVND (reference sequence). V shed 5 bases, J shed 4 bases, and the junction held 7 bases outside the gene matches. CDR3 loop: CASSSQQGAADTQYF. The CDR3 nucleotides are TGTGCCAGTAGTTCCCAACAGGGGGCTGCAGATACGCAGTATTTT.

CDR3 protein: CASMEDRGYEQYF. The CDR3 bases are TGCGCCAGCATGGAAGACAGGGGTTACGAGCAGTACTTC. The V gene is TRBV5-1, the J gene TRBJ2-7, with TRBD1 identical over 8 bases. The length of the CDR3 is 13 residues. Trimming at V came to 6 bases and at J to 4 bases, leaving 6 bases not matched to a gene. Per the germline V gene, CDR1 is SGHRS and CDR2 is YFSETQ.

The chain links TRBV18 to TRBJ2-3; 10 bases are a match to TRBD1. Germline loops: CDR1 KGHSH, CDR2 LQKENI. V gave up 2 bases and J gave up 2 bases; unmatched junction bases: 4. This CDR3 region has 16 residues. This chain's CDR3 is CASSPVGQGTTDTQYF. The CDR3, as DNA: TGTGCCAGCTCACCAGTGGGACAGGGGACCACAGATACGCAGTATTTT.

The chain joins TRBV7-2 to TRBJ2-3, with D possibly matching TRBD2 (5 bases). The germline CDR1 and CDR2 sequences are SGHTA and FQGNSA. V was pared by 5 bases and J by 8 bases, with 17 bases between. There are 14 residues in the CDR3. CDR3 DNA: TGTGCCAGCAGCCCGCCCGGACTCTCCGCTACGCAGTATTTT. Encoded protein: CASSPPGLSATQYF.

V usage is TRBV7-2 and J usage is TRBJ1-3; tentatively, D is TRBD1 (5 bases). Germline-derived CDR1 and CDR2 are SGHTA and FQGNSA. V was pared by 2 bases and J by 4 bases, with 21 bases between. The CDR3 covers 18 residues. The DNA of the CDR3 is TGTGCCAGCAGCTTACTTCCTACGGGACTCAGAGCCGGAAACACCATATATTTT. Protein: CASSLLPTGLRAGNTIYF.

This chain links TRBV11-2 with TRBJ2-7, with 7 bases identical to TRBD1. Germline V gene sequence: CDR1 SGHAT, CDR2 FQNNGV. With 4 bases clipped from V and 3 bases from J, the junction kept 9 bases outside the gene matches. The CDR3 spans 15 residues. Written as DNA, the CDR3 is TGTGCCAGCAGCTACCGGGACAGCAGTTTCTACGAGCAGTACTTC. Translating it yields CASSYRDSSFYEQYF. Supplemented by reference TRBV11-2 and TRBJ2-7, the full variable domain reads EAGVAQSPRYKIIEKRQSVAFWCNPISGHATLYWYQQILGQGPKLLIQFQNNGVVDDSQLPKDRFSAERLKGVDSTLKIQPAKLEDSAVYLCASSYRDSSFYEQYFGPGTRLTVT.

V gene TRBV6-2 or TRBV6-3 combines with J gene TRBJ2-5; 9 bases line up with TRBD2. The CDR3 has 16 amino acids. V shed 1 base and J 0 bases; nucleotides not matched to a gene: 3. Germline V gene sequence: CDR1 MNHEY, CDR2 SVGEGT. CDR3 protein: CASSYFASGDQETQYF. The DNA for the CDR3 is TGTGCCAGCAGTTACTTTGCTAGCGGGGACCAAGAGACCCAGTACTTC.

The V call is TRBV14, the J call TRBJ2-5; the D gene is possibly TRBD1 (5 bases). Trimming shortened V by 4 bases and J by 7 bases, and 22 bases separated the two germline ends. Germline V gene sequence: CDR1 SGHDN, CDR2 FVKESK. CDR3 length: 16 residues. DNA of the CDR3: TGTGCCAGCAGCCCCTTTGCAGGACAAGGCAGGGTGACCCAGTACTTC. The encoded protein is CASSPFAGQGRVTQYF.

The rearrangement joins TRBV6-2 or TRBV6-3 to TRBJ2-7; weak D call: TRBD2 (5 bases). The ends were cut back, 6 bases at V and 3 bases at J, with 15 bases in the middle. Germline CDR1 MNHEY, CDR2 SVGEGT. CDR3 length: 14 residues. The CDR3 nucleotides read TGTGCCAGCAGCGACGCGGGTCTCAGCTACGAGCAGTACTTC. Translating gives CASSDAGLSYEQYF.

The chain recombines TRBV3-1 (or the pseudogene TRBV3-2) with TRBJ2-4; 15 bases match TRBD2. V was clipped by 0 bases and J by 1 base; unmatched bases: 10. This CDR3 contains 21 residues. In germline, CDR1 is LGHDT, CDR2 YNNKEL (reference sequence). CDR3 nucleotides: TGTGCCAGCAGCCAAGAAACCCTCAGGACTAGCGGGGGGGGTGCCAAAAACATTCAGTACTTC. Translated: CASSQETLRTSGGGAKNIQYF.

The chain is built from TRBV2 and TRBJ2-2; TRBD1 matches 12 bases. This CDR3 contains 17 residues. Losses at the gene ends were 7 bases for V and 7 bases for J; bases not matched to a gene: 13. Germline-derived CDR1 and CDR2 are SNHLY and FYNNEI. The CDR3 sequence is CASIELGTGGASGELFF. Here the CDR3 DNA reads TGTGCCAGCATCGAATTAGGGACAGGGGGCGCGAGCGGGGAGCTGTTTTTT.

The chain joins TRBV7-2 to TRBJ2-1; D might be TRBD2 (6 bases). CDR1 is SGHTA, CDR2 FQGNSA, per germline. Trimming stripped 0 bases from V and 1 base from J, with 19 bases between. The CDR3 extends over 19 amino acids. The chain's CDR3 is CASSLAKGGASRSYNEQFF. CDR3 bases: TGTGCCAGCAGCTTAGCGAAAGGCGGGGCCTCCCGTTCCTACAATGAGCAGTTCTTC.

V usage is TRBV30 and J usage is TRBJ1-3; D gene ambiguous. V lost 0 bases and J 4 bases, leaving 7 bases between the germline ends. This CDR3 is 13 amino acids long. Germline CDR1 and CDR2: GTSNPN and SVGIG (reference sequence). The CDR3 here is CAWSVSDGNTIYF. CDR3 DNA: TGTGCCTGGAGTGTAAGCGACGGAAACACCATATATTTT.

The rearrangement links TRBV28 to TRBJ1-2; D is undetermined. Germline V gene lookup returns CDR1 MDHEN and CDR2 SYDVKM. The CDR3 sequence is 14 residues long. The V and J ends lost 2 bases and 8 bases respectively, with 15 bases between them. As DNA, the CDR3 is TGTGCCAGCAGTTTAAACAGCCCCCGCCGCGGCTACACCTTC. The encoded protein is CASSLNSPRRGYTF.

Remarks on this clone: Compared with germline, one end of the junction differs, possibly owing to a read error. This chain links TRBV5-5 with TRBJ2-1; D might be TRBD1 (5 bases). Germline-derived CDR1 and CDR2 are SGHKS and YYEKEE (reference sequence). This CDR3 comprises 12 residues. The CDR3 DNA reads as TGTGCCAGCAGCTTGGTGGGAAAGGGGTTGGTCTTC. Its protein product is CASSLVGKGLVF.

CDR3: CASSSGADNQPQHF. The CDR3 DNA reads TGTGCCAGCAGTTCAGGGGCCGACAATCAGCCCCAGCATTTT. V gene TRBV27 combines with J gene TRBJ1-5; tentative D call: TRBD1 (6 bases). V lost 4 bases to trimming and J lost 3 bases, with 10 bases between them. The CDR3 consists of 14 residues. Germline V lookup: CDR1 MNHEY, CDR2 SMNVEV (reference sequence).

The chain employs TRBV18 and TRBJ2-1; TRBD2 agrees at 11 bases. Germline CDR1 is KGHSH and CDR2 is LQKENI. J gave up 10 bases and V 4 bases, and 6 bases lay outside the gene matches. This CDR3 region has 14 residues. The CDR3 loop reads CASSQTSGTSEQFF. Written as DNA, the CDR3 is TGTGCCAGCTCACAGACTAGCGGGACGTCGGAGCAGTTCTTC.

The chain couples TRBV6-2 or TRBV6-3 to TRBJ2-3, with TRBD1 matching over 7 bases. Germline CDR1 and CDR2: MNHEY and SVGEGT. The ends lost 4 bases at V and 1 base at J; junction bases unmatched: 5. CDR3 length equals 15 residues. The CDR3 DNA reads TGTGCCAGCAGTTTACGGGACAGCCGCACAGATACGCAGTATTTT. As protein: CASSLRDSRTDTQYF.

The V call is TRBV5-1, the J call TRBJ1-1; 8 bases align to TRBD1. This CDR3 region has 15 residues. CDR1 SGHRS and CDR2 YFSETQ come from the germline V gene. V was pared by 3 bases and J by 7 bases, with 11 bases of the junction left unmatched. The CDR3 coding sequence is TGCGCCAGCAGCTCTAACGTCGGACAGGGTGGTGAAGCTTTCTTT. Translating it yields CASSSNVGQGGEAFF.

The J gene is TRBJ1-2, the V gene TRBV29-1, with D perhaps matching TRBD1 (5 bases). Germline values: CDR1 SQVTM, CDR2 ANQGSEA. V was trimmed by 4 bases and J by 6 bases, leaving 15 bases between them. This CDR3 spans 13 amino acids. Here the CDR3 DNA reads TGCAGCGTTGTTGTCTCCCGAGGGGATGGCTACACCTTC. Its translation is CSVVVSRGDGYTF.

This clone was recorded only once. J is TRBJ2-3 and V is TRBV14; 7 bases are shared with TRBD2. Germline assignment: CDR1 SGHDN and CDR2 FVKESK. The CDR3 extends over 15 amino acids. After removal of 5 bases from V and 2 bases from J, the junction contained 7 bases not matched to a gene. The CDR3 sequence: CASSVGRESTDTQYF. The DNA of the CDR3 is TGTGCCAGCAGCGTAGGGCGGGAGTCCACAGATACGCAGTATTTT.

The J gene is TRBJ1-2, the V gene TRBV5-6; D gene ambiguous. The CDR3 has 15 amino acids. Germline V gene data show CDR1 as SGHDT and CDR2 as YYEEEE. Trimming stripped 2 bases from V and 5 bases from J, with 16 bases between. The DNA for the CDR3 is TGTGCCAGCAGCTTCCCTATTTCCGGAGGGTATGGCTACACCTTC. Translation gives CASSFPISGGYGYTF.

V usage is TRBV5-1 and J usage is TRBJ2-1; 7 bases agree with TRBD2. Germline values: CDR1 SGHRS, CDR2 YFSETQ. With V trimmed by 0 bases and J by 4 bases, 4 bases remained unmatched. The CDR3 loop spans 15 amino acids. CDR3 amino acids: CASSLVASGYNEQFF. For the CDR3, the DNA is TGCGCCAGCAGCTTGGTGGCTAGCGGATACAATGAGCAGTTCTTC.

This clone was found a few times. The chain joins TRBV28 to TRBJ1-2; D gene unclear. CDR3 length: 14 amino acids. Per germline, CDR1 MDHEN and CDR2 SYDVKM. V was cut by 2 bases and J by 2 bases, with 9 bases left in between. The CDR3 region has the DNA TGTGCCAGCAGTTTAGGAACGACGAACTATGGCTACACCTTC. It is translated as CASSLGTTNYGYTF.